This entry lists 13 T cell receptor beta chains sequenced from one sample in a study of relationships among human T cell subsets. From mRNA, alpha and beta CDR3 regions were amplified using semiquantitative ARM-PCR. Exponential amplification used communal superprimers after tagged nested gene-specific primers in ARM-PCR. A single record per CDR3 protein comes from TCRdb applying MiXCR to the multiplex PCR reads. The sample includes a few thousand distinct CDR3 sequences, approximately 82% of them seen just once. Sample: total T cells sorted from blood. The origin of the receptors is a man in his forties or fifties in good health.

The chain employs TRBV4-1 and TRBJ1-2, with D hard to call. Germline CDR1 is MGHRA and CDR2 is YSYEKL. V was cut by 0 bases and J by 1 base, with 9 bases left in between. This CDR3 comprises 15 residues. The CDR3 nucleotides are TGCGCCAGCAGCCAAGATCGAGTCCTTAACTATGGCTACACCTTC. Its translation is CASSQDRVLNYGYTF.

The J gene is TRBJ2-1, the V gene TRBV13; D remains ambiguous. CDR1 is PRHDT and CDR2 is FYEKMQ in the germline V gene (reference sequence). V gave up 3 bases and J gave up 2 bases, with 8 bases separating them. The CDR3 runs to 14 residues. The CDR3 region is CASSFRDPYNEQFF. The CDR3 DNA reads TGTGCCAGCAGCTTTCGTGACCCCTACAATGAGCAGTTCTTC.

This clonotype was recorded only once. This rearrangement joins TRBV28 to TRBJ1-5; D call uncertain. This CDR3 spans 15 amino acids. Per the germline V gene, CDR1 is MDHEN and CDR2 is SYDVKM. Trimming cost V 2 bases and J 3 bases, with 11 bases left between them. The CDR3 DNA reads as TGTGCCAGCAGTTTAGGGCAGCGTTACAATCAGCCCCAGCATTTT. Its protein is CASSLGQRYNQPQHF.

This chain uses TRBV29-1 with TRBJ2-7; possible D gene TRBD1, 5 bases. Trimming pared 2 bases from V and 9 bases from J, leaving 8 bases between. The CDR3 runs 10 residues. Germline V CDR1 and CDR2: SQVTM, ANQGSEA. CDR3 bases: TGCAGCGTTGAAAGGGGCGGGCAGTACTTC. Translation: CSVERGGQYF.

This chain joins TRBV7-8 and TRBJ2-3, with unresolved D. Per the germline V gene, CDR1 is SGHVS and CDR2 is FQNEAQ. The V end was cut by 5 bases, the J end by 4 bases, with 10 bases between. The CDR3 sequence is 13 residues long. The CDR3 DNA reads TGTGCCAGCAGCCCAGCCACCGCAGATACGCAGTATTTT. Protein product: CASSPATADTQYF. Supplemented by reference TRBV7-8 and TRBJ2-3, the full variable domain reads GAGVSQSPRYKVAKRGQDVALRCDPISGHVSLFWYQQALGQGPEFLTYFQNEAQLDKSGLPSDRFFAERPEGSVSTLKIQRTQQEDSAVYLCASSPATADTQYFGPGTRLTVL.

The chain uses TRBV5-4 and TRBJ2-3; D gene unclear. CDR1 SGHNT and CDR2 YYREEE come from the germline V gene (reference sequence). With 2 bases removed from V and 4 bases from J, the gap between germline ends came to 8 bases. This CDR3 has 13 residues. The CDR3 region has the DNA TGTGCCAGCAGCTTCCCCGGGCCAGATACGCAGTATTTT. Amino acids: CASSFPGPDTQYF. The entire variable domain, with the rest obtained from reference TRBV5-4 and TRBJ2-3, is as follows: ETGVTQSPTHLIKTRGQQVTLRCSSQSGHNTVSWYQQALGQGPQFIFQYYREEENGRGNFPPRFSGLQFPNYSSELNVNALELDDSALYLCASSFPGPDTQYFGPGTRLTVL.

This chain uses TRBV11-2 with TRBJ2-1; 10 positions agree with TRBD1. V gave up 7 bases and J gave up 4 bases; unmatched junction bases: 7. The CDR3 extends over 15 amino acids. Germline lookup yields CDR1 SGHAT and CDR2 FQNNGV. CDR3 bases: TGTGCCAGCATCCTCGGGACAGGGGTATACAATGAGCAGTTCTTC. This translates into CASILGTGVYNEQFF.

The chain carries TRBV28 and TRBJ1-2, with 7 nucleotides matching TRBD1. This CDR3 has 16 amino acids. The ends lost 2 bases at V and 2 bases at J; junction bases unmatched: 8. The germline gives CDR1 MDHEN, CDR2 SYDVKM. DNA of the CDR3: TGTGCCAGCAGTTTAGGCCAGACAGGGCACAACTATGGCTACACCTTC. It specifies CASSLGQTGHNYGYTF.

The chain recombines TRBV28 with TRBJ2-7, with 10 positions matching TRBD2. Germline CDR1 reads MDHEN; CDR2 reads SYDVKM. CDR3 length: 13 amino acids. Unmatched junction bases numbered 4, after V lost 7 bases and J lost 4 bases. In DNA form, the CDR3 reads TGTGCCAGCAAAAGCGGGAGGGATTACGAGCAGTACTTC. It codes for CASKSGRDYEQYF. Full variable domain (outside the CDR3, taken from reference TRBV28 and TRBJ2-7): DVKVTQSSRYLVKRTGEKVFLECVQDMDHENMFWYRQDPGLGLRLIYFSYDVKMKEKGDIPEGYSVSREKKERFSLILESASTNQTSMYLCASKSGRDYEQYFGPGTRLTVT.

The chain combines TRBV11-2 with TRBJ2-1; D not certain. Between the trimmed V and J ends, which lost 5 bases and 7 bases, there was a span of 12 bases. Looked up from germline, CDR1 is SGHAT and CDR2 is FQNNGV. The CDR3 covers 13 residues. The CDR3 sequence: CASSGSKGNEQFF. CDR3 sequence (DNA): TGTGCCAGCAGCGGGTCCAAGGGAAATGAGCAGTTCTTC. Full variable domain (missing parts from reference TRBV11-2 and TRBJ2-1): EAGVAQSPRYKIIEKRQSVAFWCNPISGHATLYWYQQILGQGPKLLIQFQNNGVVDDSQLPKDRFSAERLKGVDSTLKIQPAKLEDSAVYLCASSGSKGNEQFFGPGTRLTVL.

J is TRBJ1-2 and V is TRBV19, with 7 bases aligning to TRBD1. V was pared by 5 bases and J by 4 bases, with 7 bases of the junction left unmatched. CDR3 length: 14 amino acids. Germline CDR1 and CDR2: LNHDA and SQIVND (reference sequence). Here the CDR3 DNA reads TGTGCCAGTAGTTATTCGACAGGGACCTATGGCTACACCTTC. Its protein product is CASSYSTGTYGYTF.

This sequence joins TRBV20-1 and TRBJ2-5; D uncertain. Germline assignment: CDR1 DFQATT and CDR2 SNEGSKA (reference sequence). Trimming pared 8 bases from V and 1 base from J, leaving 8 bases between. The CDR3 spans 11 residues. The CDR3 nucleotides read TGCAGTCTGCTTATCCAAGAGACCCAGTACTTC. Its translation: CSLLIQETQYF.

V usage is TRBV6-5 and J usage is TRBJ1-6, with TRBD1 matching over 7 bases. Germline V gene lookup returns CDR1 MNHEY and CDR2 SVGAGI. Germline trimming cut 9 bases from V and 9 bases from J; bases unmatched to any gene: 11. This CDR3 is 14 amino acids long. CDR3 coding DNA: TGTGCCAGTCGCCTGGGGACAGAGATTTCACCCCTCCACTTT. Translated, it gives CASRLGTEISPLHF.